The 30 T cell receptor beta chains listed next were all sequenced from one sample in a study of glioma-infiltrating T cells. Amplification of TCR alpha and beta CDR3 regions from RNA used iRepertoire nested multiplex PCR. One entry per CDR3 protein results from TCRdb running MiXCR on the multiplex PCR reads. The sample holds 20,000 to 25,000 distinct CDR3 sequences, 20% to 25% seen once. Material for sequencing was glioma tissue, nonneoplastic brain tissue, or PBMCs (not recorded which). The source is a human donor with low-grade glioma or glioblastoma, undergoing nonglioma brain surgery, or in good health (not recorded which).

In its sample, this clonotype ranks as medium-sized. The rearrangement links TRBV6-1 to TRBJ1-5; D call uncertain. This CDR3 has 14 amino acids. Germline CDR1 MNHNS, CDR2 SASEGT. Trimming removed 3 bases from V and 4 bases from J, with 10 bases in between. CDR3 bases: TGTGCCAGCAGTGATAACGGGATAAATCAGCCCCAGCATTTT. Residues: CASSDNGINQPQHF.

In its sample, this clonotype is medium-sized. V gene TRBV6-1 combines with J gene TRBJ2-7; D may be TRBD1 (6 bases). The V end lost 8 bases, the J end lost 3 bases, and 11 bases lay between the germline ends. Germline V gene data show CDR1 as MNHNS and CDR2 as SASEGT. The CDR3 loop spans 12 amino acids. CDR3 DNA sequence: TGTGCCAGCCTAACAGGGCTCTACGAGCAGTACTTC. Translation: CASLTGLYEQYF.

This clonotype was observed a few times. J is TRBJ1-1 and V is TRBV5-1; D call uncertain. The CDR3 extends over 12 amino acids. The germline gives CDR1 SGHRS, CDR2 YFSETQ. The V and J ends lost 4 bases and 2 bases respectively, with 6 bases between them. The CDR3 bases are TGCGCCAGCAGCAGGGATAACACTGAAGCTTTCTTT. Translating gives CASSRDNTEAFF.

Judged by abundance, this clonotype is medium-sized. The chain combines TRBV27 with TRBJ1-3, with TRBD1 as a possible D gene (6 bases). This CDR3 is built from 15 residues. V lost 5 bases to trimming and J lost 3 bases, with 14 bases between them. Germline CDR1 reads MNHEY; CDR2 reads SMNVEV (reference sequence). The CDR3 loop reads CASSDTQGFGNTIYF. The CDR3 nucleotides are TGTGCCAGCAGTGATACACAGGGATTTGGAAACACCATATATTTT.

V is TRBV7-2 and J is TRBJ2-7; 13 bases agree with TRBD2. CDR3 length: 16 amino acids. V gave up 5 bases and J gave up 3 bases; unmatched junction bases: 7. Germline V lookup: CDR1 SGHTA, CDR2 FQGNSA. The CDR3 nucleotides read TGTGCCAGCAGCCAACGACTAGCGGGGGGCCTCTACGAGCAGTACTTC. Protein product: CASSQRLAGGLYEQYF. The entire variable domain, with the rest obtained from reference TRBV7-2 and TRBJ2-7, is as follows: GAGVSQSPSNKVTEKGKDVELRCDPISGHTALYWYRQSLGQGLEFLIYFQGNSAPDKSGLPSDRFSAERTGGSVSTLTIQRTQQEDSAVYLCASSQRLAGGLYEQYFGPGTRLTVT.

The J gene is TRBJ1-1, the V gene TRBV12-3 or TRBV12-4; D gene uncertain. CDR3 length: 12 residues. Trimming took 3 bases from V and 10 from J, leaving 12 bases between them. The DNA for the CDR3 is TGTGCCAGCAGTTTCACGGAAGGAAGAGCTTTCTTT. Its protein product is CASSFTEGRAFF.

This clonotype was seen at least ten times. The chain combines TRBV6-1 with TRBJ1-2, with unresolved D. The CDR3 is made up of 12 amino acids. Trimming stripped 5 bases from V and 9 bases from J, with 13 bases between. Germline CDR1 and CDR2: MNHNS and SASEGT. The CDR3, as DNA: TGTGCCAGCAGTCCCCGCGGGAATCGCTACACCTTC. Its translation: CASSPRGNRYTF.

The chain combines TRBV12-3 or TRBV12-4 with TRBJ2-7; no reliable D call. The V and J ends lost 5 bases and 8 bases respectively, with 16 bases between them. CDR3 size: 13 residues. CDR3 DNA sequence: TGTGCCAGCAGTGACTGGAACACTACGAAGCAGTACTTC. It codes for CASSDWNTTKQYF.

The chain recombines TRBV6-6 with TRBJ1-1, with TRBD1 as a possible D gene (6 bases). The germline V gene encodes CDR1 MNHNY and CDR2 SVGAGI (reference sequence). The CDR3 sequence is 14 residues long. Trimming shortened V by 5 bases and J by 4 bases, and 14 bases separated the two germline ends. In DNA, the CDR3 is TGTGCCAGCAGTGGCTCAGGGGTCAGCACTGAAGCTTTCTTT. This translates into CASSGSGVSTEAFF.

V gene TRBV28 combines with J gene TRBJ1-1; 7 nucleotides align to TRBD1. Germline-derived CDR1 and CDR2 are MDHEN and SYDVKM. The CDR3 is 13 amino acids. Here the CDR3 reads CGSGTVGDTEAFF. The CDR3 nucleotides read TGTGGCAGTGGGACAGTAGGGGACACTGAAGCTTTCTTT.

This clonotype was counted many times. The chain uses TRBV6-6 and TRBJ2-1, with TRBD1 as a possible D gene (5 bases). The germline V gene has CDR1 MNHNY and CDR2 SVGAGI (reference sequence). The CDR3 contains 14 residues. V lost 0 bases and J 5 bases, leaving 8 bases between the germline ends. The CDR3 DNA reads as TGTGCCAGCAGTTACTCGGGGCGGAACAATGAGCAGTTCTTC. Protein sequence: CASSYSGRNNEQFF.

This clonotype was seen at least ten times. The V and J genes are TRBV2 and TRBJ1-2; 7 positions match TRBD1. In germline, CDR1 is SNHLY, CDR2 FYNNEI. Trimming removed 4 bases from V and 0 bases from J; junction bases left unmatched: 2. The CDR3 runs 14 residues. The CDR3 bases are TGTGCCAGCAGTGCTCAGGGGGCTAACTATGGCTACACCTTC. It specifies CASSAQGANYGYTF.

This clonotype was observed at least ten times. The CDR3 protein is CASSLTGSSYNEQFF. The CDR3 nucleotides are TGTGCCAGCAGCTTAACCGGAAGCTCCTACAATGAGCAGTTCTTC. The rearrangement links TRBV7-6 to TRBJ2-1; D is unclear. The CDR3 totals 15 residues. Germline loops: CDR1 SGHVS, CDR2 FNYEAQ. V was clipped by 2 bases and J by 0 bases, with 8 bases between them.

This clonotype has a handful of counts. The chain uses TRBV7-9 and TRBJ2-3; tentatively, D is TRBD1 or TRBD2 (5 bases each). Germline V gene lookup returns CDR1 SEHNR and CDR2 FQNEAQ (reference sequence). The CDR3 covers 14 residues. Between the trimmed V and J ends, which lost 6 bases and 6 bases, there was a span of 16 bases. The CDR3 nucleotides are TGTGCCAGCAGTTGGCCCAAGGGGACGGATACGCAGTATTTT. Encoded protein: CASSWPKGTDTQYF.

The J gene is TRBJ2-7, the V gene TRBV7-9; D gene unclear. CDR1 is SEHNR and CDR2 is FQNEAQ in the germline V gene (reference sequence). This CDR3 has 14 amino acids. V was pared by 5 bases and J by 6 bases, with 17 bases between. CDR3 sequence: CASSPRFGKSEQYF. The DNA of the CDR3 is TGTGCCAGCAGCCCGCGGTTTGGAAAAAGCGAGCAGTACTTC.

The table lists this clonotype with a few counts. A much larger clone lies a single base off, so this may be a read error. This chain's CDR3 is CASTRGFRALF. CDR3 sequence (DNA): TGTGCCAGCACAAGAGGCTTTAGAGCTCTCTTT. V gene TRBV27 combines with J gene TRBJ1-1; D is ambiguous. The CDR3 runs to 11 residues. Germline V gives CDR1 MNHEY, CDR2 SMNVEV (reference sequence).

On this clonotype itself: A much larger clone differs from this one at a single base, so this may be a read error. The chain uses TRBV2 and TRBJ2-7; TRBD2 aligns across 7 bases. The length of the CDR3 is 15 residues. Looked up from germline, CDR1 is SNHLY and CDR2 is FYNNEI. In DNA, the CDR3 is TGTGCCATCAGTGAATTTGGGAGGGAACCCTACGAGCAGTACTTC. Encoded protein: CAISEFGREPYEQYF.

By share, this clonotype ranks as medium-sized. CDR3 sequence reads: CASAWTSQETQYF. The CDR3 nucleotides are TGTGCCAGCGCTTGGACGAGCCAAGAGACCCAGTACTTC. The genes are TRBV7-9 and TRBJ2-5; no firm D call. The CDR3 has 13 amino acids. V was cut by 8 bases and J by 1 base, with 11 bases left in between. Germline CDR1 SEHNR, CDR2 FQNEAQ (reference sequence).

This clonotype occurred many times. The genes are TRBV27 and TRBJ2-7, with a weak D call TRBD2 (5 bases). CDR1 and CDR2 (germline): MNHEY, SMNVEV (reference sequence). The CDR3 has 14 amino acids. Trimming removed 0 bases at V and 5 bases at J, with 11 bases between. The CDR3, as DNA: TGTGCCAGCAGTTTATCGATCGTCGGGGACGAGCAGTACTTC. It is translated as CASSLSIVGDEQYF.

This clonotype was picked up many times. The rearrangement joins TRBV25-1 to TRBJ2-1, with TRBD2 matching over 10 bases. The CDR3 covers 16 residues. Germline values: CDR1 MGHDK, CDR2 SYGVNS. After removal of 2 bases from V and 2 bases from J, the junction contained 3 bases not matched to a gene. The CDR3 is CASSEASGGAYNEQFF. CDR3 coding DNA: TGTGCCAGCAGTGAAGCAAGCGGGGGGGCCTACAATGAGCAGTTCTTC.

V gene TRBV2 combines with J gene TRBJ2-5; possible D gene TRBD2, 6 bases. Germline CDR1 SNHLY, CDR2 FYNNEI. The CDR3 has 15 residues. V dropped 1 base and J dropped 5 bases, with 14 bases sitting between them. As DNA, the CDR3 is TGTGCCAGCAGTGAAGATTCGAGACGGGGGGAGACCCAGTACTTC. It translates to CASSEDSRRGETQYF.

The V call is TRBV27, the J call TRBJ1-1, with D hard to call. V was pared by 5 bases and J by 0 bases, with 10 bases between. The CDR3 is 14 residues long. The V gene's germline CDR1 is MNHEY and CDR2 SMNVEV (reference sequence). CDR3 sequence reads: CASSQPGLNTEAFF. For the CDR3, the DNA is TGTGCCAGCAGTCAGCCAGGACTGAACACTGAAGCTTTCTTT.

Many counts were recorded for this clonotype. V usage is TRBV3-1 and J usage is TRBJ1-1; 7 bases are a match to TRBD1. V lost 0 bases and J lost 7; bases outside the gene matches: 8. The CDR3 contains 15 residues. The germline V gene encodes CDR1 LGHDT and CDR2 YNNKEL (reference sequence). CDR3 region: CASSQDGTEEFEAFF. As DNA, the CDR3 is TGTGCCAGCAGCCAAGATGGGACAGAAGAATTTGAAGCTTTCTTT.

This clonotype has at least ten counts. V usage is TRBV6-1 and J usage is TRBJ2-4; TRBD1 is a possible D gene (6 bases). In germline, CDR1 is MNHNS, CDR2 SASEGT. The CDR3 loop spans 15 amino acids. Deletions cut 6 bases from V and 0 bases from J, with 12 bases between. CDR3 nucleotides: TGTGCCAGCAGGGACAGACCGCTAGCCAAAAACATTCAGTACTTC. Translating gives CASRDRPLAKNIQYF.

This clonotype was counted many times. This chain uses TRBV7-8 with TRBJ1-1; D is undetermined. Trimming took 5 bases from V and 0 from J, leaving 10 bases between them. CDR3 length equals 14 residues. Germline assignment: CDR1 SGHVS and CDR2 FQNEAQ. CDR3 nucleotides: TGTGCCAGCAGCGGACGCAGTATGAACACTGAAGCTTTCTTT. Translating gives CASSGRSMNTEAFF. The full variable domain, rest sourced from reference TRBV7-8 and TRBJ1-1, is GAGVSQSPRYKVAKRGQDVALRCDPISGHVSLFWYQQALGQGPEFLTYFQNEAQLDKSGLPSDRFFAERPEGSVSTLKIQRTQQEDSAVYLCASSGRSMNTEAFFGQGTRLTVV.

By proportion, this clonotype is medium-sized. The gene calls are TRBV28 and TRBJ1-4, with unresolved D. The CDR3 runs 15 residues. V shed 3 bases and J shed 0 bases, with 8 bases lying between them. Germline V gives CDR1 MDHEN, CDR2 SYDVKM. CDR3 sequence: CASSFASATNEKLFF. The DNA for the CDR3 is TGTGCCAGCAGTTTTGCGTCAGCAACTAATGAAAAACTGTTTTTT.

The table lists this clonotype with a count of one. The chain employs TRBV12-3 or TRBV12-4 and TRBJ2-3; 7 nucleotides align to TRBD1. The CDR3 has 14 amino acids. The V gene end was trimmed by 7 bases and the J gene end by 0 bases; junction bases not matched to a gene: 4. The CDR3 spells CASIWDSSTDTQYF. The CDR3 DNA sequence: TGTGCCAGCATTTGGGACAGCAGCACAGATACGCAGTATTTT.

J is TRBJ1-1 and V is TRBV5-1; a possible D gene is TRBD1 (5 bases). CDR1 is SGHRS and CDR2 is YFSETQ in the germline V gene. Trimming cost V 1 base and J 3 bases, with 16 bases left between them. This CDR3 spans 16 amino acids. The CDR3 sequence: CASSLNVGAVDTEAFF. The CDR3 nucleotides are TGCGCCAGCAGCTTGAATGTTGGGGCGGTGGACACTGAAGCTTTCTTT.

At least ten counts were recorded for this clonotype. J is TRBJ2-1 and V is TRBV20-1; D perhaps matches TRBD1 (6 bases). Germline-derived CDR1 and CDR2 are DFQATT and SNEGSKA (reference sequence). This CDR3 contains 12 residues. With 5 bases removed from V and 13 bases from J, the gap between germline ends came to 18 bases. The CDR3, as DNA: TGCAGTGCTCCCCTTCCCGGGACACGACAGTTCTTC. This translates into CSAPLPGTRQFF.

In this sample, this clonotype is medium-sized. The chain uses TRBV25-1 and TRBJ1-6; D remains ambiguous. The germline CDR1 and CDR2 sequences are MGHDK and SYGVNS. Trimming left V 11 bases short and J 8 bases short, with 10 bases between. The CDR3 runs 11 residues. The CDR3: CASSGDSPLHF. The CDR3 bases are TGTGCCTCTTCCGGGGATTCACCCCTCCACTTT.